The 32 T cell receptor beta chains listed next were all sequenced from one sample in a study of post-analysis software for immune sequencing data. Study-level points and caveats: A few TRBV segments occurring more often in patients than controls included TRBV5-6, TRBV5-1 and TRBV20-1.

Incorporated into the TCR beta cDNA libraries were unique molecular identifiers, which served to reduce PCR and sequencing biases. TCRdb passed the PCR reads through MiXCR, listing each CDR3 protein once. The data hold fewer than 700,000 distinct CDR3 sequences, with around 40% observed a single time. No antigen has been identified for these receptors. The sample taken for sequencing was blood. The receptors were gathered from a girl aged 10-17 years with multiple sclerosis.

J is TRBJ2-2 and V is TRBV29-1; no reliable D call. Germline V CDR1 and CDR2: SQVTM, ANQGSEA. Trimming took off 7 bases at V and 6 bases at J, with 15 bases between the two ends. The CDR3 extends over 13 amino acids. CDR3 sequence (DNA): TGCAGCGCCCCCGTTGGCGGAGCCGGGGAGCTGTTTTTT. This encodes CSAPVGGAGELFF.

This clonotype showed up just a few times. CDR3 sequence: CAISESTATGGDEQFF. The CDR3 DNA sequence: TGTGCCATCAGTGAGTCGACGGCGACAGGCGGCGATGAGCAGTTCTTC. The chain is built from TRBV10-3 and TRBJ2-1, with TRBD1 as a possible D gene (6 bases). Trimming shortened V by 0 bases and J by 8 bases, and 17 bases separated the two germline ends. The CDR3 covers 16 residues. Germline values: CDR1 ENHRY, CDR2 SYGVKD.

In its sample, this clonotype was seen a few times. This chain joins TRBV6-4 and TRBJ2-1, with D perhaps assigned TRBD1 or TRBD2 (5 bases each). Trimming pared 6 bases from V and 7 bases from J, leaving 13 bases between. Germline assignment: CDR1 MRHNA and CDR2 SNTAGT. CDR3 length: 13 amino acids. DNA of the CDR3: TGTGCCAGCAGCCGGGGAGAGGGGAATGAGCAGTTCTTC. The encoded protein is CASSRGEGNEQFF.

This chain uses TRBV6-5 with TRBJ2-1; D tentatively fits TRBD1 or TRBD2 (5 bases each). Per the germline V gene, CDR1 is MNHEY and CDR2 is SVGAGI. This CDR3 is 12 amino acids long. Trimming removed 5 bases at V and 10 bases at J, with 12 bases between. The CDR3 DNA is TGTGCCAGCAGTGACCCCGGGGACGAGCAGTTCTTC. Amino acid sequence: CASSDPGDEQFF.

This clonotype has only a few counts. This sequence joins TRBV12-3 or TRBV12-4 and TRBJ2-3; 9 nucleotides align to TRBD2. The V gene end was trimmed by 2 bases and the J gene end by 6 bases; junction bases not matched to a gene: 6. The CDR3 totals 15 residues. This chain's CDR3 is CASSLKAGGADTQYF. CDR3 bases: TGTGCCAGCAGTTTAAAGGCGGGAGGGGCGGATACGCAGTATTTT.

The CDR3 bases are TGTGCCAGCAGCCGGGACAGGGGGAGTCGGAAGACCCAGTACTTC. Translated: CASSRDRGSRKTQYF. The chain is built from TRBV12-3 or TRBV12-4 and TRBJ2-5; TRBD1 matches at 11 bases. V lost 6 bases, J lost 6 bases, and 9 bases stayed unmatched. This CDR3 comprises 15 residues.

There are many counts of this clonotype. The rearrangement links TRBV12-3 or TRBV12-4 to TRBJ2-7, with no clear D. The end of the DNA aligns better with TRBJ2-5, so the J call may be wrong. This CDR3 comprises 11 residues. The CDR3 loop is CASSFVETQYF. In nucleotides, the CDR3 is TGTGCCAGCAGTTTTGTTGAGACCCAGTACTTC.

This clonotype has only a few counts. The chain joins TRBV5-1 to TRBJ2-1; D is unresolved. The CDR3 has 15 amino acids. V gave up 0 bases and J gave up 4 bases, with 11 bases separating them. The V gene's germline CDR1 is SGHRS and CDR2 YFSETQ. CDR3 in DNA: TGCGCCAGCAGCTTGGCTTTCCAGAGTTACAATGAGCAGTTCTTC. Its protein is CASSLAFQSYNEQFF.

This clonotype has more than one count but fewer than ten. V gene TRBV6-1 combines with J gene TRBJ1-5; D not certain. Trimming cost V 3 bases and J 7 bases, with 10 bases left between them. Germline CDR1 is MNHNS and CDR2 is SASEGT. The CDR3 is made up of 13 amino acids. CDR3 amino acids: CASSDRGSQPQHF. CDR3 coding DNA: TGTGCCAGCAGTGACAGAGGAAGCCAGCCCCAGCATTTT.

The CDR3: CSAKGKQGTYGYTF. As DNA, the CDR3 is TGCAGTGCTAAGGGGAAACAGGGGACGTATGGCTACACCTTC. This chain joins TRBV20-1 and TRBJ1-2; 7 positions agree with TRBD1. Germline loops: CDR1 DFQATT, CDR2 SNEGSKA (reference sequence). The length of the CDR3 is 14 residues. Trimming took 4 bases from V and 5 from J; bases not matched to a gene: 10.

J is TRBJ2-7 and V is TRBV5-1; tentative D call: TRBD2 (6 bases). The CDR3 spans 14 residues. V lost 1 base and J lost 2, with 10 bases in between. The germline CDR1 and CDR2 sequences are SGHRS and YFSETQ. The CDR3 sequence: CASSLTSLPYEQYF. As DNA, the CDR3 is TGCGCCAGCAGCTTGACTAGCCTCCCCTACGAGCAGTACTTC.

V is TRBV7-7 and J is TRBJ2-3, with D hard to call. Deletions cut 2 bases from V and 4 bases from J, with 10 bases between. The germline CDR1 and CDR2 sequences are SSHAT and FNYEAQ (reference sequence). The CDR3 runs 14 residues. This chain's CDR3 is CASSLRPQADTQYF. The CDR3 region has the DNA TGTGCCAGCAGCTTAAGGCCTCAGGCAGATACGCAGTATTTT.

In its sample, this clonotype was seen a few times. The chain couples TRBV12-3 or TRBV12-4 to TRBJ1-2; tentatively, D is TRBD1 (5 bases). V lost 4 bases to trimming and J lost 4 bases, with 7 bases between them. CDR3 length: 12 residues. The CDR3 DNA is TGTGCCAGCAGTTCAGGGTTCTATGGCTACACCTTC. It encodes CASSSGFYGYTF.

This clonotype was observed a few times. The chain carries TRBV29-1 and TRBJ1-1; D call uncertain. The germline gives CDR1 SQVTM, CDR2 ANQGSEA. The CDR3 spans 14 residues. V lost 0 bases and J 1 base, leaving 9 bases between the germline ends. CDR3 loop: CSVEDRRGNTEAFF. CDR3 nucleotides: TGCAGCGTTGAAGATCGGCGGGGGAACACTGAAGCTTTCTTT.

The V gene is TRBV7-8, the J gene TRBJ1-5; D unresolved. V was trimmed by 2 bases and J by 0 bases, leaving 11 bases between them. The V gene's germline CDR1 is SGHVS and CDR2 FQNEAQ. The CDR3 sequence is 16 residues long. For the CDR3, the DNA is TGTGCCAGCAGCTTATATGCAGGATATAGCAATCAGCCCCAGCATTTT. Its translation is CASSLYAGYSNQPQHF.

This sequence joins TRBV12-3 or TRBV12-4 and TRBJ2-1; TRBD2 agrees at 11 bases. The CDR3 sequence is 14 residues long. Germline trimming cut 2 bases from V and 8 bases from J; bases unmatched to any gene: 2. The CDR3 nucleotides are TGTGCCAGCAGTTTACTAGCGGGAGGTTATGAGCAGTTCTTC. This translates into CASSLLAGGYEQFF.

The CDR3 sequence: CASSSRTGSPLHF. Written as DNA, the CDR3 is TGTGCCAGCAGCTCGCGGACGGGTTCACCCCTCCACTTT. This chain uses TRBV11-2 with TRBJ1-6; no clear D gene. The CDR3 totals 13 residues. Trimming pared 4 bases from V and 9 bases from J, leaving 10 bases between. Germline values: CDR1 SGHAT, CDR2 FQNNGV.

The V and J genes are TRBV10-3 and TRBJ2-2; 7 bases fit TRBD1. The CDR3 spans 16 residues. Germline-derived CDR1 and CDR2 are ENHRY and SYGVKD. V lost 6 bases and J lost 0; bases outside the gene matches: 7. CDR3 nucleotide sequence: TGTGCCATCAGCTTCGCTGGGACAGCGAACACCGGGGAGCTGTTTTTT. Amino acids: CAISFAGTANTGELFF.

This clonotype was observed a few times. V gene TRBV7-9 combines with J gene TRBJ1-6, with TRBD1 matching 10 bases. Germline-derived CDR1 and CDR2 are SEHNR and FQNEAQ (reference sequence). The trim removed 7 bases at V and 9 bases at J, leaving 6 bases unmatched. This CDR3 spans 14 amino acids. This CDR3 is CASKATGGLSPLHF. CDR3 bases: TGTGCCAGCAAAGCGACAGGGGGCCTTTCACCCCTCCACTTT.

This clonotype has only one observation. CDR3 region: CASSQVANGDDTQYF. The CDR3 DNA sequence: TGCGCCAGCAGCCAAGTGGCTAACGGGGATGATACGCAGTATTTT. The rearrangement joins TRBV4-1 to TRBJ2-3, with D possibly matching TRBD2 (5 bases). V lost 1 base and J 6 bases, leaving 14 bases between the germline ends. The CDR3 runs to 15 residues. CDR1 MGHRA and CDR2 YSYEKL come from the germline V gene.

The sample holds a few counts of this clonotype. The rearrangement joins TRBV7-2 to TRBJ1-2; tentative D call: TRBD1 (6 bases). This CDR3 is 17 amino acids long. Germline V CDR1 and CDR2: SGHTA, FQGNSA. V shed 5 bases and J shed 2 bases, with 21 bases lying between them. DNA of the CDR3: TGTGCCAGCAGCCGCGCAGGGGAGGCGGTAGTGAACTATGGCTACACCTTC. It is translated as CASSRAGEAVVNYGYTF.

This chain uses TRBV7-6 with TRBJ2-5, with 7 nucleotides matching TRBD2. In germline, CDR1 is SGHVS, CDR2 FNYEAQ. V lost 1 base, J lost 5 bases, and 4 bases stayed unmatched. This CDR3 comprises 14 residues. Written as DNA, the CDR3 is TGTGCCAGCAGCTTAGGGGGGGGGTCCGAGACCCAGTACTTC. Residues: CASSLGGGSETQYF.

Here the CDR3 reads CASTNQGVDQETQYF. CDR3 nucleotide sequence: TGTGCCAGCACCAATCAGGGGGTGGACCAAGAGACCCAGTACTTC. The J gene is TRBJ2-5, the V gene TRBV2; 7 bases align to TRBD1. Germline V gene sequence: CDR1 SNHLY, CDR2 FYNNEI. With V trimmed by 7 bases and J by 0 bases, 8 bases remained unmatched. This CDR3 spans 15 amino acids.

In DNA, the CDR3 is TGCGCCAGCAGCGGGTTGACAGGGGGCGATGGTGGCTACACCTTC. Its protein is CASSGLTGGDGGYTF. The chain has TRBV5-1 and TRBJ1-2, with 10 bases that match TRBD1. The germline CDR1 and CDR2 sequences are SGHRS and YFSETQ. CDR3 size: 15 residues. Germline trimming cut 4 bases from V and 7 bases from J; bases unmatched to any gene: 10. Full variable domain (outside the CDR3, taken from reference TRBV5-1 and TRBJ1-2): KAGVTQTPRYLIKTRGQQVTLSCSPISGHRSVSWYQQTPGQGLQFLFEYFSETQRNKGNFPGRFSGRQFSNSRSEMNVSTLELGDSALYLCASSGLTGGDGGYTFGSGTRLTVV.

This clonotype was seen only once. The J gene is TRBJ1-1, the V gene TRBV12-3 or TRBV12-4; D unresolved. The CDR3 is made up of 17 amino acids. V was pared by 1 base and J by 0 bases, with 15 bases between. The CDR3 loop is CASSLVPVGRMNTEAFF. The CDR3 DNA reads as TGTGCCAGCAGTTTAGTTCCGGTCGGACGGATGAACACTGAAGCTTTCTTT.

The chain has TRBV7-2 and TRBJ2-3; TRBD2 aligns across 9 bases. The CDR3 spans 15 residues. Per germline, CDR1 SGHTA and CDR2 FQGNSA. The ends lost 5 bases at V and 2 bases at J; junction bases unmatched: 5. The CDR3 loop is CASSVASGATDTQYF. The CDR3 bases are TGTGCCAGCAGCGTTGCTAGCGGGGCCACAGATACGCAGTATTTT.

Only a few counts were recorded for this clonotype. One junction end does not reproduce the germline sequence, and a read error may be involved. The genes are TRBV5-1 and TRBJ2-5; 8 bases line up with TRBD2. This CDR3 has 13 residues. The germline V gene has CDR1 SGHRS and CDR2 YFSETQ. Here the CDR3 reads CASSGGGQETQYF. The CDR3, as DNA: TGTGCCAGCAGCGGGGGAGGACAAGAGACCCAGTACTTC.

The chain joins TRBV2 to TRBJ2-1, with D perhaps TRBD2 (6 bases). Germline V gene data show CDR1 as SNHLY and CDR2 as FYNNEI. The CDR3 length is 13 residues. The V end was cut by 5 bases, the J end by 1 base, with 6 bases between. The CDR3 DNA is TGTGCCAGCAGTCGGGAGTCCTACAATGAGCAGTTCTTC. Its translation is CASSRESYNEQFF.

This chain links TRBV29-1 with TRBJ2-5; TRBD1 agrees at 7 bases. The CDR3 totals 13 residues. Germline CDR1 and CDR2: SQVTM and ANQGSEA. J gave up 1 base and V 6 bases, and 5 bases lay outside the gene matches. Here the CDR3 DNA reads TGCAGCGTCGCGGACAGGACCCAAGAGACCCAGTACTTC. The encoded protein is CSVADRTQETQYF.

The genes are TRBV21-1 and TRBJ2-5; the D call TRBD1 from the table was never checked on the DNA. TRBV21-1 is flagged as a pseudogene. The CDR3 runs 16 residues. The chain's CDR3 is CASSLLGRSRGETQYF. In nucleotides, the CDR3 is TGTGCCAGCAGCCTCCTGGGGCGTAGCCGGGGGGAGACCCAGTACTTC.

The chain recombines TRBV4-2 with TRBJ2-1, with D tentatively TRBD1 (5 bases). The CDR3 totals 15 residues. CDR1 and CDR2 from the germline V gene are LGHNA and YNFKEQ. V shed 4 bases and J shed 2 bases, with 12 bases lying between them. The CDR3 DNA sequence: TGTGCCAGCAGCCCGGTAAAGGGGACCTACAATGAGCAGTTCTTC. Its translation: CASSPVKGTYNEQFF.

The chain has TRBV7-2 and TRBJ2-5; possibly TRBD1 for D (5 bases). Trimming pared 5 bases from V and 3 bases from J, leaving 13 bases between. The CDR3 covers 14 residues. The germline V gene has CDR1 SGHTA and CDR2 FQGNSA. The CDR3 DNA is TGTGCCAGCAGCCTGGGGCCCCACGAAGAGACCCAGTACTTC. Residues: CASSLGPHEETQYF.